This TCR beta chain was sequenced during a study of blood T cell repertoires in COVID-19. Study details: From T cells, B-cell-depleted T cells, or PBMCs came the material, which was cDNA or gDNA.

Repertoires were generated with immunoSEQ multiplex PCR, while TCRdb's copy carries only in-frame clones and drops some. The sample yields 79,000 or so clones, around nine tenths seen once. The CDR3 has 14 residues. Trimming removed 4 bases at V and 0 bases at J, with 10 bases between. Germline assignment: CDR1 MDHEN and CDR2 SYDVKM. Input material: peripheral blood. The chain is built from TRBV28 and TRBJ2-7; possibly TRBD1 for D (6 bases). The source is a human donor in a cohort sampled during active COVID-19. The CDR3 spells CASSSTGFSYEQYF. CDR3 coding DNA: TGTGCCAGCAGTTCGACAGGTTTCTCCTACGAGCAGTACTTC.